The clone carrying this TCR beta chain was detected ten times or more. Its antigen is not known. Conversion of TCR transcripts into cDNA relied on 5'RACE template switching, which added a universal primer site and UMIs. MiXCR, run by TCRdb on the 5' RACE reads, gives a single entry per CDR3 protein. The profile shows some 110,000 distinct CDR3 sequences, around 7.2% of them singletons. This record comes from a study of T cells after yellow fever vaccination. J lost 7 bases, V lost 3 bases, and 7 bases had no gene match. Germline V gene data show CDR1 as SGHNT and CDR2 as YYREEE (reference sequence). CDR3 size: 14 residues. General observations from the study: Repertoires obtained by FACS sorting could include abundant clonotypes that entered as contaminants from the bulk population. After the booster, 96% of CD4 and approximately 90% of CD8 primary-response clones were re-detected. Although the secondary response was weaker, it peaked faster, at day 5 versus 15.

The TCR sequence derives from a man between 18 and 29 years old who received the YFV17D yellow fever vaccine. This specimen was CD4+ T cells sorted from PBMCs, taken around 45 days after the first yellow fever vaccination. The chain combines TRBV5-4 with TRBJ2-1; 7 nucleotides match TRBD1. This CDR3 reads CASSSPTGLNEQFF. As DNA, the CDR3 is TGTGCCAGCAGCTCCCCGACAGGGCTTAATGAGCAGTTCTTC.